One and the same sample provided the 5 T cell receptor beta chains below, sequenced in a study of OX40 agonist ivuxolimab in advanced cancers. The assay was immunoSEQ multiplex PCR, and TCRdb's table has in-frame clones only and misses some. The data show around 33,000 clones, with approximately 88% seen just once and around 12% held by the top ten. The sample here was CD4+ or CD8+ T cells sorted from blood, taken in a trial of the OX40 agonist ivuxolimab. The receptors shown here come from an adult with an advanced solid tumor such as melanoma, head and neck, liver or kidney cancer.

The chain couples TRBV13 to TRBJ2-3, with D possibly TRBD1 on 6 matching bases. CDR3 length: 15 residues. The ends were cut back, 0 bases at V and 3 bases at J, with 10 bases in the middle. The germline V gene has CDR1 PRHDT and CDR2 FYEKMQ (reference sequence). The chain's CDR3 is CASSLGDSITDTQYF. Written as DNA, the CDR3 is TGTGCCAGCAGCTTAGGGGACAGCATAACAGATACGCAGTATTTT.

This sequence joins TRBV27 and TRBJ2-5, with D perhaps assigned TRBD1 or TRBD2 (6 bases each). This CDR3 is built from 14 residues. Germline V gene lookup returns CDR1 MNHEY and CDR2 SMNVEV (reference sequence). V lost 0 bases, J lost 3 bases, and 8 bases lay in between. The DNA of the CDR3 is TGTGCCAGCAGTTTATCGGGGGGCGAAGAGACCCAGTACTTC. It specifies CASSLSGGEETQYF.

V and J are TRBV9 and TRBJ2-3, with 11 bases lining up with TRBD2. V lost 3 bases to trimming and J lost 2 bases; unmatched junction nucleotides: 5. Germline CDR1 is SGDLS and CDR2 is YYNGEE. CDR3 length: 16 residues. CDR3 amino acids: CASSAILAGATDTQYF. CDR3 coding DNA: TGTGCCAGCAGCGCCATACTAGCGGGAGCCACAGATACGCAGTATTTT.

The V gene is TRBV15, the J gene TRBJ2-3; D is unclear. V was cut by 0 bases and J by 6 bases, with 22 bases left in between. The CDR3 is 18 residues long. The germline V gene has CDR1 LNHNV and CDR2 YYDKDF (reference sequence). CDR3 loop: CATSRDISNRHPRDTQYF. Here the CDR3 DNA reads TGTGCCACCAGCAGAGATATAAGTAACCGGCACCCGAGGGATACGCAGTATTTT.

V and J are TRBV7-2 and TRBJ2-5; D might be TRBD1 (5 bases). Trimming pared 5 bases from V and 4 bases from J, leaving 17 bases between. Germline CDR1 and CDR2: SGHTA and FQGNSA. The CDR3 is 15 residues long. The CDR3 region has the DNA TGTGCCAGCAGCCAGTGGGGCGCAGATAGAGAGACCCAGTACTTC. It translates to CASSQWGADRETQYF.